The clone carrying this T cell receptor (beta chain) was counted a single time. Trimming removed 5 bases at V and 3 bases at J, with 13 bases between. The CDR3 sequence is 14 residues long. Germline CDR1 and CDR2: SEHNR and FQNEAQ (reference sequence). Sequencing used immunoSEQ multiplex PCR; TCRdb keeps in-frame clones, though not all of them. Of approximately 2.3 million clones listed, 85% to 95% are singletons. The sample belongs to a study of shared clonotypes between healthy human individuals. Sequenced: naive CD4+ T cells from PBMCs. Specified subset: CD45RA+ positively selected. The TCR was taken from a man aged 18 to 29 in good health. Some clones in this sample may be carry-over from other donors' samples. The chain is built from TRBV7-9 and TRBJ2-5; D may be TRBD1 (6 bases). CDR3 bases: TGTGCCAGCAGCACATTAACAGGGAAAGAGACCCAGTACTTC. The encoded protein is CASSTLTGKETQYF.